This TCR beta chain was documented in a study of blood T cell repertoires in COVID-19. Study-wide background: From the United States, Italy and Spain came samples of acute and convalescent COVID-19. The analysed material was cDNA or gDNA that came from T cells, B-cell-depleted T cells, or PBMCs.

The CDR3 is 17 amino acids. The germline CDR1 and CDR2 sequences are SGHTA and FQGNSA. Trimming shortened V by 5 bases and J by 9 bases, and 23 bases separated the two germline ends. Study processing details: Reference gene primers were amplified, and this amplification served to estimate nucleated cell counts. The data were produced by immunoSEQ multiplex PCR, yet TCRdb's version contains in-frame clones alone and is incomplete. The V and J calls and the clone size are those of that table, but D and trimming were determined from the DNA. This sample has around 280,000 clones, with 70% to 90% found just once.

V and J are TRBV7-2 and TRBJ1-6, with D tentatively TRBD1 (5 bases). The source is a man between 65 and 80 years old with acute or convalescent COVID-19. Sequenced: peripheral blood. For the CDR3, the DNA is TGTGCCAGCAGCCTCGATCCGGGACTTTACATAGGTTCACCCCTCCACTTT. Residues: CASSLDPGLYIGSPLHF.